These 19 T cell receptor beta chains share one sample of origin, sequenced in a study of cytomegalovirus exposure and HLA in healthy donors. Primers for the PCR totalled 60 Vbeta and 13 Jbeta. This table comes from immunoSEQ multiplex PCR, and its TCRdb copy is limited to in-frame clones, with some not included. The sample contains fewer than 120,000 clones, approximately 86% of which appear only once. Sequenced sample: PBMCs. These receptor sequences come from a man aged 35 to 55 in good health and CMV-seronegative.

This clone was seen once. The chain has TRBV6-5 and TRBJ2-5, with D maybe TRBD1 (6 bases). Trimming removed 8 bases from V and 3 bases from J, with 13 bases in between. The CDR3 loop spans 13 amino acids. Germline loops: CDR1 MNHEY, CDR2 SVGAGI. This CDR3 is CASSEKGEETQYF. Here the CDR3 DNA reads TGTGCCAGCTCCGAAAAGGGGGAAGAGACCCAGTACTTC.

The chain employs TRBV5-1 and TRBJ1-1; D might be TRBD1 (5 bases). The CDR3 sequence is 14 residues long. The germline CDR1 and CDR2 sequences are SGHRS and YFSETQ. Between the trimmed V and J ends, which lost 1 base and 1 base, there was a span of 8 bases. In DNA, the CDR3 is TGCGCCAGCAGCTTGACAGGAGAGAACACTGAAGCTTTCTTT. It translates to CASSLTGENTEAFF.

The chain couples TRBV6-5 to TRBJ1-5, with D possibly matching TRBD1 (5 bases). Trimming took 6 bases from V and 2 from J, leaving 11 bases between them. Germline CDR1 is MNHEY and CDR2 is SVGAGI. The CDR3 has 14 residues. The CDR3 bases are TGTGCCAGCAGCCCGACAGTAGGCAATCAGCCCCAGCATTTT. It yields the protein CASSPTVGNQPQHF.

The chain carries TRBV6-5 and TRBJ1-5; D remains ambiguous. The V end was cut by 0 bases, the J end by 3 bases, with 9 bases between. The CDR3 consists of 15 residues. Germline V lookup: CDR1 MNHEY, CDR2 SVGAGI. Here the CDR3 reads CASSYSAGSNQPQHF. The CDR3 region has the DNA TGTGCCAGCAGTTACTCGGCGGGTTCCAATCAGCCCCAGCATTTT.

The rearrangement links TRBV4-1 to TRBJ2-2; D perhaps matches TRBD1 (6 bases). CDR3 size: 16 residues. Germline lookup yields CDR1 MGHRA and CDR2 YSYEKL. The V end was cut by 3 bases, the J end by 1 base, with 12 bases between. The CDR3 reads CASSHRQVLNTGELFF. CDR3 bases: TGCGCCAGCAGCCACAGACAGGTCTTGAACACCGGGGAGCTGTTTTTT.

The chain recombines TRBV10-3 with TRBJ2-3; 7 bases fit TRBD2. The CDR3 is 15 residues long. Per the germline V gene, CDR1 is ENHRY and CDR2 is SYGVKD. V gave up 0 bases and J gave up 6 bases; unmatched junction bases: 6. The CDR3 DNA reads TGTGCCATCAGTGAGTCGGGGGGGGTGATGGATACGCAGTATTTT. This encodes CAISESGGVMDTQYF.

This clone was found a few times. This rearrangement joins TRBV5-6 to TRBJ1-4; D uncertain. Germline V lookup: CDR1 SGHDT, CDR2 YYEEEE. Deletions cut 4 bases from V and 7 bases from J, with 17 bases between. CDR3 length: 15 residues. The CDR3 is CASSILRGGGEKLFF. CDR3 in DNA: TGTGCCAGCAGCATACTCCGGGGAGGCGGTGAAAAACTGTTTTTT.

For this clone: Other DNA sequences from this sample encode an identical CDR3 as well. The chain joins TRBV29-1 to TRBJ1-1; D unresolved. V was clipped by 4 bases and J by 3 bases, with 6 bases between them. Germline V gene data show CDR1 as SQVTM and CDR2 as ANQGSEA. CDR3 length: 11 amino acids. The CDR3 is CSVAGYTEAFF. CDR3 bases: TGCAGCGTTGCGGGGTACACTGAAGCTTTCTTT.

The chain joins TRBV4-1 to TRBJ2-1; 8 bases fit TRBD1. Germline CDR1 and CDR2: MGHRA and YSYEKL. The trim removed 1 base at V and 7 bases at J, leaving 9 bases unmatched. The CDR3 consists of 16 residues. The CDR3 loop reads CASSQVHNRGANEQFF. The CDR3 nucleotides are TGCGCCAGCAGCCAAGTGCATAACAGGGGGGCTAATGAGCAGTTCTTC.

This chain links TRBV5-1 with TRBJ2-3; unclear D gene. The germline V gene has CDR1 SGHRS and CDR2 YFSETQ. The CDR3 contains 13 residues. Trimming removed 0 bases from V and 1 base from J, with 3 bases in between. CDR3 in DNA: TGCGCCAGCAGCTTGGAGCGCACAGATACGCAGTATTTT. It encodes CASSLERTDTQYF. The full variable domain, with the rest looked up from reference TRBV5-1 and TRBJ2-3, is KAGVTQTPRYLIKTRGQQVTLSCSPISGHRSVSWYQQTPGQGLQFLFEYFSETQRNKGNFPGRFSGRQFSNSRSEMNVSTLELGDSALYLCASSLERTDTQYFGPGTRLTVL.

The J gene is TRBJ2-6, the V gene TRBV16; weak D call: TRBD1 (5 bases). V lost 4 bases, J lost 1 base, and 5 bases lay in between. In germline, CDR1 is KGHSY, CDR2 FQNENV. This CDR3 is built from 14 residues. DNA for the CDR3: TGTGCCAGCAGCCCAGGGTCTGGGGCCAACGTCCTGACTTTC. Amino acid sequence: CASSPGSGANVLTF.

This sequence joins TRBV5-1 and TRBJ2-7, with D perhaps matching TRBD2 (6 bases). This CDR3 spans 14 amino acids. Germline CDR1 is SGHRS and CDR2 is YFSETQ. V was shortened by 3 bases and J by 2 bases, with 12 bases between the two germline ends. The CDR3 loop is CASSSSGLPYEQYF. The CDR3 nucleotides are TGCGCCAGCAGCTCGTCGGGACTCCCCTACGAGCAGTACTTC.

V and J are TRBV2 and TRBJ1-4; maybe TRBD1 (6 bases). V was pared by 4 bases and J by 4 bases, with 16 bases between. Germline-derived CDR1 and CDR2 are SNHLY and FYNNEI. The CDR3 is made up of 16 amino acids. This CDR3 is CASSGSRTEDNEKLFF. Written as DNA, the CDR3 is TGTGCCAGCAGTGGGAGCCGGACAGAGGATAATGAAAAACTGTTTTTT.

The rearrangement joins TRBV5-8 to TRBJ1-5; 9 nucleotides align to TRBD1. Germline V CDR1 and CDR2: SGHTS, YDEGEE. The CDR3 loop spans 17 amino acids. Losses at the gene ends were 3 bases for V and 3 bases for J; bases not matched to a gene: 10. In nucleotides, the CDR3 is TGTGCCAGCAGCTCCGGGACAGGGTGGACTGCCAATCAGCCCCAGCATTTT. Residues: CASSSGTGWTANQPQHF.

The CDR3 loop is CASSAFDEQFF. The CDR3 DNA follows: TGTGCCAGCAGTGCGTTCGATGAGCAGTTCTTC. The chain has TRBV2 and TRBJ2-1; no clear D. This CDR3 spans 11 amino acids. V lost 4 bases to trimming and J lost 8 bases, with 6 bases between them. Per the germline V gene, CDR1 is SNHLY and CDR2 is FYNNEI.

A single count supports this clone. This chain connects TRBV14 to TRBJ1-5; a possible D gene is TRBD1 (5 bases). Germline V CDR1 and CDR2: SGHDN, FVKESK. The V gene lost 4 bases and the J gene lost 6 bases, with 22 bases spanning the gap. There are 17 residues in the CDR3. The chain's CDR3 is CASSRTYGGLHSQPQHF. CDR3 DNA: TGTGCCAGCAGCCGAACCTACGGGGGGTTACACAGTCAGCCCCAGCATTTT.

The J gene is TRBJ1-5, the V gene TRBV30, with TRBD1 matching 9 bases. J gave up 4 bases and V 5 bases, and 3 bases lay outside the gene matches. The CDR3 extends over 13 amino acids. The V gene's germline CDR1 is GTSNPN and CDR2 SVGIG (reference sequence). The CDR3, as DNA: TGTGCCTGGGGACAGGGGATAAATCAGCCCCAGCATTTT. Translation gives CAWGQGINQPQHF.

This clone has just one count. The V and J genes are TRBV30 and TRBJ1-1; 7 bases agree with TRBD1. The CDR3 runs to 13 residues. Per the germline V gene, CDR1 is GTSNPN and CDR2 is SVGIG (reference sequence). V gave up 3 bases and J gave up 0 bases; unmatched junction bases: 1. CDR3 sequence reads: CAWRGTVNTEAFF. CDR3 nucleotides: TGTGCCTGGAGGGGGACAGTGAACACTGAAGCTTTCTTT.

The rearrangement uses TRBV6-5 and TRBJ2-7; 8 positions agree with TRBD2. Unmatched junction bases numbered 3, after V lost 6 bases and J lost 2 bases. This CDR3 region has 13 residues. Germline loops: CDR1 MNHEY, CDR2 SVGAGI. The CDR3 protein is CASSRGGPYEQYF. The CDR3 DNA is TGTGCCAGCAGCCGGGGGGGGCCCTACGAGCAGTACTTC.